This T cell receptor (beta chain) was obtained from a study of T-cell reconstitution after alpha-beta-depleted transplantation in children. Trimming cost V 3 bases and J 0 bases; bases outside gene matches: 2. The CDR3 length is 14 residues. Germline V gene data show CDR1 as DFQATT and CDR2 as SNEGSKA (reference sequence). A TCRbeta library incorporating unique molecular identifiers was prepared. One entry per CDR3 protein results from TCRdb running MiXCR on the PCR reads. The sample shows 300,000 to 350,000 distinct CDR3 sequences, approximately 23% of them seen only once. This clonotype was sampled from a male patient younger than 18 who had a stem cell transplant for acute lymphoblastic leukemia, so the T cells may come from the graft donor. This material consisted of PBMCs, mostly from graft donor cells, taken 180 days after TCRalphabeta/CD19-depleted stem cell transplant. The rearrangement links TRBV20-1 to TRBJ1-2, with 9 nucleotides matching TRBD1. The CDR3 sequence is CSASWTGANYGYTF. Here the CDR3 DNA reads TGCAGTGCTAGCTGGACAGGGGCTAACTATGGCTACACCTTC.